Listed below are T cell receptor beta chains from one sample, sequenced in a study of blood T cell repertoires in COVID-19. The method was immunoSEQ multiplex PCR; TCRdb's version includes in-frame clones alone and lacks a portion of them. The table lists about 200,000 clones, roughly 80% of them singletons. Sequencing input: peripheral blood. These receptors came from a woman of 80 years or more with acute or convalescent COVID-19. Both conserved end residues are part of each CDR3. Clone size is stated in some rows and not others, as once, few, many or a class when expanded.

J: TRBJ1-4; size: once; V: TRBV5-4; CDR3: CASSPGRGPTVNEKLFF
J: TRBJ1-4; size: once; V: TRBV4-3; CDR3: CASSQGGVGIGEKLFF
J: TRBJ1-4; size: few; V: TRBV7-2; CDR3: CASSFGEGLGEKLFF
J: TRBJ1-2; size: .; V: TRBV15; CDR3: CATSRDLLANYGYTF
J: TRBJ1-4; size: .; V: TRBV5-6; CDR3: CASSLPPGNEKLFF
J: TRBJ2-1; size: few; V: TRBV28; CDR3: CASSFVRTSTNEQFF
J: TRBJ2-1; size: .; V: TRBV6-2/TRBV6-3; CDR3: CASSYLGLATYNEQFF
J: TRBJ2-7; size: .; V: TRBV29-1; CDR3: CSVQGQGGGEQYF
J: TRBJ2-1; size: .; V: TRBV6-4; CDR3: CASSGQPGSYNEQFF
J: TRBJ2-7; size: .; V: TRBV28; CDR3: CASRGLAGVDEQYF
J: TRBJ2-1; size: .; V: TRBV12-2; CDR3: CASRSGLAGDNEQFF
J: TRBJ2-7; size: .; V: TRBV6-5; CDR3: CASRTTGQGAYEQYF
J: TRBJ2-2; size: .; V: TRBV6-4; CDR3: CASSPRTSGGAAGELFF
J: TRBJ1-1; size: .; V: TRBV10-2; CDR3: CASCEAGGEAFF
J: TRBJ2-1; size: .; V: TRBV2; CDR3: CAVNTSPTPYEQFF
J: TRBJ2-7; size: .; V: TRBV19; CDR3: CASSDPTGFTYEQYF
J: TRBJ2-1; size: .; V: TRBV28; CDR3: CASSSYRIGYNEQFF
J: TRBJ1-4; size: .; V: TRBV21-1; CDR3: CASSKDGTRGNEKLFF
J: TRBJ1-6; size: .; V: TRBV18; CDR3: CASSPIDIFSYNSPLHF
J: TRBJ1-5; size: .; V: TRBV2; CDR3: CASSEQGGQPQHF
J: TRBJ1-1; size: .; V: TRBV3-1/TRBV3-2; CDR3: CASSSPLTGNTEAFF
J: TRBJ1-1; size: .; V: TRBV29-1; CDR3: CSVEGQGNTEAFF
J: TRBJ2-3; size: few; V: TRBV4-2; CDR3: CASSQALKGGGPDTQYF
J: TRBJ1-2; size: .; V: TRBV30; CDR3: CACDPNSLYGYTF
J: TRBJ1-2; size: .; V: TRBV19; CDR3: CASSMEGQGIDGYTF
J: TRBJ1-4; size: .; V: TRBV9; CDR3: CASSTDRAPEKLFF
J: TRBJ2-7; size: .; V: TRBV6-2/TRBV6-3; CDR3: CASSPHLGLAGVEQYF
J: TRBJ1-1; size: few; V: TRBV5-5; CDR3: CASSGTGHGTEAFF
J: TRBJ2-7; size: .; V: TRBV5-4; CDR3: CASTDRTSGLRHEQYF
J: TRBJ1-6; size: .; V: TRBV15; CDR3: CATSRTKPTGPSSYNSPLHF
J: TRBJ2-1; size: .; V: TRBV5-1; CDR3: CASSLGLQGSYNEQFF
J: TRBJ2-5; size: .; V: TRBV7-2; CDR3: CASSLAGSGTSSETQYF
J: TRBJ1-2; size: .; V: TRBV6-5; CDR3: CASSRDRIYGYTF
J: TRBJ1-2; size: .; V: TRBV27; CDR3: CASSLGQGVGYTF
J: TRBJ2-7; size: .; V: TRBV15; CDR3: CATSRVSGTGGVEQYF